A selection of T cell receptor beta chains follows, all from one sample in a study of blood T cell repertoires in COVID-19. Here immunoSEQ multiplex PCR was the method, and the copy in TCRdb shows in-frame clones only, minus some. Found here are 110,000 to 150,000 clones, around four fifths of them singletons; the top ten hold around 6.5%. The sequenced material came from PBMCs or T cells enriched from blood (not recorded which). The receptors originated from a woman aged 40 to 49 who had recovered from COVID-19. Each CDR3 is given with its conserved first and last residue. A D gene is named only where the DNA matches it firmly. Clone size is given for some rows only: seen once, a few or many times, or a class if the clone is expanded.

>.|TRBV5-4|TRBJ1-3|.
TGTGCCAGCAGTTATGCAGGGTCTGGAAACACCATATATTTT
CASSYAGSGNTIYF
>.|TRBV5-4|TRBJ1-2|.
TGTGCCAGCAGCTTGGCCGGCAGGGTAAACTATGGCTACACCTTC
CASSLAGRVNYGYTF
>.|TRBV5-1|TRBJ2-7|TRBD2
TGCGCCAGCAGCATAGGGACTAGCGGGGTCGAGCAGTACTTC
CASSIGTSGVEQYF
>.|TRBV30|TRBJ2-7|.
TGTGCCTGGAGTGAGGCAGGCCAGATGGACGAGCAGTACTTC
CAWSEAGQMDEQYF
>.|TRBV10-1|TRBJ2-2|TRBD1
TGCGCCAGCAGGACCCGGTGGACAGGGGAAGGCCATGGCGGGGAGCTGTTTTTT
CASRTRWTGEGHGGELFF
>.|TRBV2|TRBJ2-7|.
TGTGCCAGCAGGTATGACAGGGACTCCAACGAGCAGTACTTC
CASRYDRDSNEQYF
>.|TRBV6-5|TRBJ1-2|.
TGTGCCAGCAGCCGATCAGGGAACTATGGCTACACCTTC
CASSRSGNYGYTF
>.|TRBV7-2|TRBJ1-5|.
TGTGCCAGCAGCTTAAATGGAGGTGGCAATCAGCCCCAGCATTTT
CASSLNGGGNQPQHF
>.|TRBV6-5|TRBJ2-5|.
TGTGCCAGCAGCTACCCGGGACTTCCAGAGACCCAGTACTTC
CASSYPGLPETQYF
>few|TRBV5-5|TRBJ2-7|.
TGTGCCAGCAGCGAGATCTACTACGAGCAGTACTTC
CASSEIYYEQYF
>.|TRBV4-1|TRBJ1-2|TRBD1
TGCGCCAGCAGCCAACGGGGACAGGTTAACTATGGCTACACCTTC
CASSQRGQVNYGYTF
>.|TRBV7-2|TRBJ1-2|.
TGTGCCAGCCTCCCGAGGCATTACTATGGCTACACCTTC
CASLPRHYYGYTF
>.|TRBV10-3|TRBJ1-2|TRBD1
TGTGCCTCGGGAGGACAGGGCAACTATGGCTACACCTTC
CASGGQGNYGYTF
>.|TRBV11-3|TRBJ2-1|.
TGTGCCAGCAGCTTAGCGGGGAGAAACGAGCAGTTCTTC
CASSLAGRNEQFF
>few|TRBV7-3|TRBJ2-2|.
TGTGCCAGCAGCATACAGCCGAACACCGGGGAGCTGTTTTTT
CASSIQPNTGELFF
>.|TRBV15|TRBJ1-5|.
TGTGCCACCAGCAGGGGATCAGGGGCGCATCAGCCCCAGCATTTT
CATSRGSGAHQPQHF
>.|TRBV6-2/TRBV6-3|TRBJ2-7|.
TGTGCCAGCAGTTATAATTCAGCGACTGAGCAGTACTTC
CASSYNSATEQYF
>.|TRBV3-1/TRBV3-2|TRBJ1-3|.
TGTGCCAGCAGCCAAGAAAGCGGGTTCTCTGGAAACACCATATATTTT
CASSQESGFSGNTIYF
>.|TRBV11-3|TRBJ2-7|.
TGTGCCAGCAGCTCCTTAGGGGCCGGGCGCTTTTACGAGCAGTACTTC
CASSSLGAGRFYEQYF
>.|TRBV5-1|TRBJ2-7|TRBD1
TGCGCCAGCAGCCACCGGGACAGGAATGACGAGCAGTACTTC
CASSHRDRNDEQYF
>.|TRBV3-1/TRBV3-2|TRBJ2-7|TRBD2
TGTGCCAGCAGCCAAGCGGGGGGGCCCTACGAGCAGTACTTC
CASSQAGGPYEQYF
>.|TRBV3-1/TRBV3-2|TRBJ2-7|TRBD1
TGTGCCAGCAGCCAAACGACAGGGAACGAGCAGTACTTC
CASSQTTGNEQYF
>once|TRBV21-1|TRBJ1-2|.
TGTGCCAGCACCTCCAGGGGGTGGTTCTATGGCTACACCTTC
CASTSRGWFYGYTF
>.|TRBV19|TRBJ2-5|.
TGTGCCAGTAGGTCCGGAGAGACCCAGTACTTC
CASRSGETQYF
>once|TRBV3-1/TRBV3-2|TRBJ2-5|.
TGTGCCAGCAGCCGGAGAGAACTCCAAGAGACCCAGTACTTC
CASSRRELQETQYF
>.|TRBV19|TRBJ1-1|TRBD1
TGTGCCAGTAGTATAGGACAGGGTGGGACTGAAGCTTTCTTT
CASSIGQGGTEAFF
>.|TRBV9|TRBJ2-3|.
TGTGCCAGCAGCGTAGCTCGGGGGACAGATACGCAGTATTTT
CASSVARGTDTQYF
>.|TRBV7-8|TRBJ1-1|.
TGTGCCAGCAGCTTCGGGGGTCTGAACACTGAAGCTTTCTTT
CASSFGGLNTEAFF
>.|TRBV30|TRBJ2-5|TRBD1
TGTGCCTGGAGCACCGGTGACAGGGGGCAAGAGACCCAGTACTTC
CAWSTGDRGQETQYF
>once|TRBV2|TRBJ1-4|TRBD1
TGTGCCACGTACAGGGGGACATATGAAAAACTGTTTTTT
CATYRGTYEKLFF
>.|TRBV29-1|TRBJ2-2|.
TGCAGCGTCGAAGTTAGCGGAGAAAACACCGGGGAGCTGTTTTTT
CSVEVSGENTGELFF
>.|TRBV11-2|TRBJ2-2|.
TGTGCCAGCAGCCCCCATAGCGGAAGGAGTTCTGGCGGGGAGCTGTTTTTT
CASSPHSGRSSGGELFF
>.|TRBV6-6|TRBJ2-7|TRBD2
TGTGCCAGCAGTCGGCGGCGGGAGGGCCTCGCCGGCCGGAAGTACCGCCCGAACTACGAGCAGTACTTC
CASSRRREGLAGRKYRPNYEQYF
>.|TRBV7-9|TRBJ1-2|.
TGTGCCAGCAGCTGGGACACAGCTAACTATGGCTACACCTTC
CASSWDTANYGYTF
>.|TRBV11-2|TRBJ2-7|.
TGTGCCAGCAGAAATAATATACTAGCCCCATACACCTACGAGCAGTACTTC
CASRNNILAPYTYEQYF
>.|TRBV19|TRBJ1-4|.
TGTGCCAGTAGTATGGGGGCCCTGGGAGAAAAACTGTTTTTT
CASSMGALGEKLFF
>.|TRBV19|TRBJ1-1|.
TGTGCCAGTAGTATTAGGACAGTTCTGAACACTGAAGCTTTCTTT
CASSIRTVLNTEAFF
>.|TRBV6-1|TRBJ1-2|TRBD1
TGTGCCAGCAGTGAAGTGACAGGGGGACACTATGGCTACACCTTC
CASSEVTGGHYGYTF
>.|TRBV11-3|TRBJ2-1|.
TGTGCCAGCAGCTTAGAAGTTTTAGGTGGGGCTCGGAATGAGCAGTTCTTC
CASSLEVLGGARNEQFF
>.|TRBV19|TRBJ1-5|.
TGTGCCAGTAGTCTGAGTAACAATCAGCCCCAGCATTTT
CASSLSNNQPQHF
>few|TRBV19|TRBJ1-1|TRBD1
TGTGCCAGTAGTATCCGACAGGGGTTGCAGACGAACACTGAAGCTTTCTTT
CASSIRQGLQTNTEAFF
>.|TRBV5-6|TRBJ2-2|.
TGTGCCAGCAGCTCACCCGGGACAATTACCGGGGAGCTGTTTTTT
CASSSPGTITGELFF
>.|TRBV5-6|TRBJ2-5|.
TGTGCCAGCAGCCCACCGGGGTCCCGGGGGGAGACCCAGTACTTC
CASSPPGSRGETQYF
>.|TRBV30|TRBJ1-1|TRBD1
TGTGCCTGGAGTTTGACAGGGGTTCGCACTGAAGCTTTCTTT
CAWSLTGVRTEAFF
>.|TRBV5-5|TRBJ2-7|.
TGTGCCAGCAGCTTGGATCTCGGGATCGGCGAGCAGTACTTC
CASSLDLGIGEQYF
>.|TRBV10-3|TRBJ1-1|TRBD1
TGTGCCATCAGTGGGCCCACAGGGGGGAACACTGAAGCTTTCTTT
CAISGPTGGNTEAFF
>.|TRBV19|TRBJ2-3|.
TGTGCCAGTAGTGAGGGCACAGATACGCAGTATTTT
CASSEGTDTQYF
>.|TRBV30|TRBJ1-1|TRBD1
TGTGCCTGGATTACGGGACAGCTGAACACTGAAGCTTTCTTT
CAWITGQLNTEAFF
>.|TRBV9|TRBJ2-1|.
TGTGCCAGCAGCGTAGGGGGAGACAATGAGCAGTTCTTC
CASSVGGDNEQFF
>.|TRBV27|TRBJ1-5|TRBD1
TGTGCCAGCAGACAGGGGCGAAATCAGCCCCAGCATTTT
CASRQGRNQPQHF
>.|TRBV5-1|TRBJ2-7|.
TGCGCCAGCAGCCCGGGACTTAACGAGCAGTACTTC
CASSPGLNEQYF
>.|TRBV3-1/TRBV3-2|TRBJ1-6|TRBD1
TGTGCCAGCAGCCAATTACCAGGGGGTAAATATAATTCACCCCTCCACTTT
CASSQLPGGKYNSPLHF
>.|TRBV7-9|TRBJ2-5|.
TGTGCCAGCAGCCCCTTGGAGGGAGACCGGGAGACCCAGTACTTC
CASSPLEGDRETQYF